This TCR beta chain was documented in a study of T-cell memory formation after mild COVID-19 (dated by TCRdb to the early 2020s). In terms of the full investigation: TCR sequence clusters from the two donors were largely donor specific. Longitudinal TCRalpha and TCRbeta repertoire sequencing tracked T-cell clones expanding and contracting after mild COVID-19 in a couple of donors. Two young, previously healthy adult volunteers, one female and one male, were included in the cohort. Findings and caveats that apply to the study as a whole: Clones that contracted from day 15 to 85 showed balanced CD4/CD8 phenotypes, whereas a second wave of clones that expanded from day 15 to 37 leaned towards CD4+. Only a couple of mild cases were covered in the study, and larger cohorts including severe cases with pre-infection samples were considered necessary. Some responding clones were detected in pre-infection memory, which suggested that pre-existing cross-reactive memory T cells had joined the SARS-CoV-2 response. SARS-CoV-2 specificity was not confirmed for the second-wave clones peaking on day 37. Contracting CD4+ clones were located mainly in the CM and EM memory subsets, whereas CD8+ clones were found to be enriched in EMRA.

The germline V gene encodes CDR1 SGHRS and CDR2 YFSETQ. From the cysteine through the phenylalanine, the CDR3 covers 14 amino acids. The CDR3 DNA has 42 bases and is translated from base 1. The germline ends are 13 bases apart after V is trimmed by 4 bases and J by 3 bases. Ficoll-Paque density gradient centrifugation was the method used to isolate PBMCs. TCRdb names Illumina NovaSeq 6000 as the instrument used. Using 5'RACE with constant-segment primers, TCRalpha and TCRbeta cDNA libraries were constructed, with sample barcodes and unique molecular identifiers added in the process. Trizol reagent was used to extract RNA from every sample. The libraries were amplified in two PCR steps, and the second step added a second sample barcode and Illumina TruSeq adapters. Sequencing of the libraries was done on an Illumina NovaSeq, producing 2 x 150 bp paired-end reads. The study's processing was this. With migec v1.2.7, reads were demultiplexed and then collapsed into UMI-guided consensus sequences. Using mixcr v2.1.11, UMI consensuses were aligned to TRA and TRB V and J templates and then assembled into clonotypes. Expanded or contracted clonotypes were those called significant by both edgeR and NoisET, with noise models trained on biological replicates. For edgeR calls, the thresholds were a false discovery rate-adjusted p below 0.01 and a log2 fold-change of 1. As an exploratory analysis of dynamics, max-normalized trajectories of the 1000 most abundant clonotypes were examined by PCA with hierarchical clustering. Separately sequenced CD4+ and CD8+ repertoires were used to assign the CD4 or CD8 phenotype of responding clones. TCRdb trimmed public reads at Q25 via fastp, called clones via MiXCR and kept in-frame beta chains. Each entry is one CDR3 protein sequence, shown with its most common DNA and genes. These V and J calls are TCRdb output, not the study's own analysis. Across this sample there are about 400,000 distinct CDR3 sequences, with more than 20% seen only once. The leading ten clones occupy roughly 8.9% of the sample.

In its sample, this clonotype was seen a few times. The antigen it recognizes is unknown. No base-level quality is on record; no much larger clone is a single base apart. The TCR was taken from an adult woman who had mild COVID-19 (a few samples of this study predate the infection). The sample titles of this study are shuffled in the database, so cell type and time point are left out; the donor was told from shared clones. The sample consisted of PBMCs or a T cell subset sorted from them (not recorded which). Here the chain combines TRBV5-1 and TRBJ1-2, and the D gene may be TRBD1, 6 bases matching. Here is the DNA: TGCGCCAGCAGCGGATTACAGGGAGACTATGGCTACACCTTC. Translated, this gives CASSGLQGDYGYTF.